Following are 19 T cell receptor beta chains from one sample sequenced in a study of blood T cell repertoires in COVID-19. The assay was immunoSEQ multiplex PCR, and TCRdb's table has in-frame clones only and misses some. The table records 200,000 or so clones, 92% of them present only once. The sequenced sample was peripheral blood. Receptors originate from a man in his 60s with COVID-19, enrolled during active disease.

Concerning this clone: This sample also contains other DNA sequences that code for the same CDR3. The CDR3 is CASSLRQGRYEQYF. The CDR3 coding sequence is TGTGCCAGCAGTTTACGGCAGGGTCGGTACGAGCAGTACTTC. The V gene is TRBV28, the J gene TRBJ2-7; possibly TRBD1 for D (5 bases). V was cut by 2 bases and J by 4 bases, with 12 bases left in between. Looked up from germline, CDR1 is MDHEN and CDR2 is SYDVKM. The CDR3 runs 14 residues.

The chain is built from TRBV6-2 or TRBV6-3 and TRBJ1-4; D is perhaps TRBD1 (5 bases). The germline V and J ends were trimmed by 5 bases and 7 bases, with 14 bases remaining between them. This CDR3 comprises 14 residues. The germline V gene has CDR1 MNHEY and CDR2 SVGEGT. CDR3 loop: CASSTRGTREKLFF. CDR3 DNA sequence: TGTGCCAGCAGTACCCGCGGGACGCGTGAAAAACTGTTTTTT.

The genes are TRBV4-1 and TRBJ2-7; 7 bases agree with TRBD1. V lost 5 bases, J lost 1 base, and 5 bases stayed unmatched. In germline, CDR1 is MGHRA, CDR2 YSYEKL. The CDR3 is 14 residues long. The CDR3 DNA reads TGCGCCAGCAGCGACAGGGCAATTTCCTACGAGCAGTACTTC. Its translation is CASSDRAISYEQYF.

This clone occurred a few times. The rearrangement links TRBV30 to TRBJ2-3, with 7 bases identical to TRBD2. Trimming removed 0 bases from V and 2 bases from J; junction bases left unmatched: 8. The length of the CDR3 is 16 residues. In germline, CDR1 is GTSNPN, CDR2 SVGIG (reference sequence). The CDR3 loop reads CAWSVALAHPTDTQYF. The CDR3 DNA follows: TGTGCCTGGAGTGTCGCACTAGCGCACCCCACAGATACGCAGTATTTT.

V gene TRBV23-1 combines with J gene TRBJ2-2; 10 bases match TRBD1. TRBV23-1 is designated an ORF whose function remains uncertain. The CDR3 extends over 20 amino acids. V lost 4 bases and J lost 3; bases outside the gene matches: 17. The CDR3 is CASSLPASSDRGQDTGELFF. The CDR3 DNA is TGCGCCAGCAGTCTTCCCGCTTCTTCTGACAGGGGGCAGGACACCGGGGAGCTGTTTTTT.

V is TRBV20-1 and J is TRBJ2-1; TRBD2 matches 8 bases. J was trimmed by 10 bases and V by 4 bases; bases with no gene match: 3. CDR3 size: 11 residues. CDR1 and CDR2 (germline): DFQATT, SNEGSKA (reference sequence). CDR3 sequence reads: CSATGGGEQFF. The CDR3, as DNA: TGCAGTGCTACCGGCGGGGGGGAGCAGTTCTTC.

The V gene is TRBV28, the J gene TRBJ2-3; 9 positions agree with TRBD2. The CDR3 is made up of 16 amino acids. Trimming at V came to 5 bases and at J to 6 bases, leaving 12 bases not matched to a gene. Germline V CDR1 and CDR2: MDHEN, SYDVKM. The CDR3: CASSTNLAGMMDTQYF. As DNA, the CDR3 is TGTGCCAGCAGTACCAACCTAGCGGGAATGATGGATACGCAGTATTTT.

The chain's CDR3 is CASSPGTGVYNEQFF. In DNA, the CDR3 is TGTGCCAGCAGTCCCGGGACTGGGGTATACAATGAGCAGTTCTTC. The chain is built from TRBV11-1 and TRBJ2-1; a possible D gene is TRBD2 (6 bases). V dropped 6 bases and J dropped 4 bases, with 16 bases sitting between them. This CDR3 has 15 amino acids. Germline-derived CDR1 and CDR2 are SGHAT and FQDESV (reference sequence). The whole variable domain, remainder taken from reference TRBV11-1 and TRBJ2-1, is EAEVAQSPRYKITEKSQAVAFWCDPISGHATLYWYRQILGQGPELLVQFQDESVVDDSQLPKDRFSAERLKGVDSTLKIQPAELGDSAMYLCASSPGTGVYNEQFFGPGTRLTVL.

The rearrangement joins TRBV7-2 to TRBJ2-1; maybe TRBD2 (6 bases). In germline, CDR1 is SGHTA, CDR2 FQGNSA. V was cut by 3 bases and J by 8 bases, with 14 bases left in between. The CDR3 sequence is 14 residues long. CDR3: CASSFSAGEDEQFF. The DNA for the CDR3 is TGTGCCAGCAGCTTTTCCGCCGGGGAGGATGAGCAGTTCTTC.

J is TRBJ2-5 and V is TRBV6-5; tentative D call: TRBD1 (6 bases). With 6 bases removed from V and 5 bases from J, the gap between germline ends came to 13 bases. The CDR3 contains 13 residues. Germline values: CDR1 MNHEY, CDR2 SVGAGI. Written as DNA, the CDR3 is TGTGCCAGCAGACAACAGGGTGCGGAGACCCAGTACTTC. It translates to CASRQQGAETQYF.

V usage is TRBV7-9 and J usage is TRBJ2-7; a weak D match, TRBD1 (5 bases). CDR3 size: 12 residues. The V and J ends lost 10 bases and 1 base respectively, with 11 bases between them. Germline values: CDR1 SEHNR, CDR2 FQNEAQ (reference sequence). The CDR3 nucleotides are TGTGCCACAAAGGGGTTATCCTACGAGCAGTACTTC. Its translation: CATKGLSYEQYF.

Comment on this clone: Mismatch with germline at one junction end may stem from a read error. This chain uses TRBV24-1 with TRBJ1-6, with D possibly matching TRBD1 (5 bases). The CDR3 consists of 15 residues. Germline-derived CDR1 and CDR2 are KGHDR and SFDVKD. This CDR3 reads CAPRAAQTENSPLHF. CDR3 DNA: TGTGCCCCCAGGGCTGCGCAAACAGAAAATTCACCCCTCCACTTT.

The V gene is TRBV5-1, the J gene TRBJ2-7; TRBD1 might be the D (6 bases). V lost 4 bases to trimming and J lost 4 bases, with 12 bases between them. The CDR3 consists of 13 residues. The germline CDR1 and CDR2 sequences are SGHRS and YFSETQ. The CDR3 loop is CASSPTGLYEQYF. The CDR3 nucleotides read TGCGCCAGCAGCCCCACAGGGTTATACGAGCAGTACTTC.

This clone was seen once. The V gene is TRBV28, the J gene TRBJ1-2; unclear D gene. CDR3 length: 13 amino acids. Germline CDR1 MDHEN, CDR2 SYDVKM. V lost 2 bases and J 5 bases, leaving 9 bases between the germline ends. DNA for the CDR3: TGTGCCAGCAGTTTAGGAAACAGTTATGGCTACACCTTC. Protein product: CASSLGNSYGYTF.

This sequence joins TRBV5-4 and TRBJ2-1; 8 bases align to TRBD1. CDR1 is SGHNT, CDR2 YYREEE, per germline (reference sequence). This CDR3 region has 14 residues. V shed 2 bases and J 7 bases; nucleotides not matched to a gene: 5. The CDR3 DNA sequence: TGTGCCAGCAGCTTAGGACAGGGAAGGAATGAGCAGTTCTTC. Amino acids: CASSLGQGRNEQFF.

The J gene is TRBJ1-1, the V gene TRBV24-1; no firm D call. Between the trimmed V and J ends, which lost 1 base and 3 bases, there was a span of 5 bases. CDR1 and CDR2 from the germline V gene are KGHDR and SFDVKD. There are 13 residues in the CDR3. CDR3 bases: TGTGCCACCAGTGATTTTACAGACACTGAAGCTTTCTTT. Protein product: CATSDFTDTEAFF.

This clone occurred once. The chain links TRBV13 to TRBJ1-3; D unresolved. Germline V gene lookup returns CDR1 PRHDT and CDR2 FYEKMQ (reference sequence). Trimming cost V 4 bases and J 0 bases, with 13 bases left between them. This CDR3 has 16 residues. The CDR3 is CASSSSRLVSGNTIYF. CDR3 coding DNA: TGTGCCAGCAGCTCCTCCCGGCTAGTCTCTGGAAACACCATATATTTT.

As concerns this clone: Within the sample, other DNA sequences also encode this same CDR3. V usage is TRBV5-6 and J usage is TRBJ2-7; 8 bases line up with TRBD1. The CDR3 contains 13 residues. The junction had 4 bases not matched to a gene; V was cut back by 2 bases and J by 6 bases. Germline CDR1 is SGHDT and CDR2 is YYEEEE. CDR3 protein: CASSFYRGTEQYF. CDR3 in DNA: TGTGCCAGCAGCTTCTACAGGGGGACCGAGCAGTACTTC.

The gene calls are TRBV4-2 and TRBJ2-1, with D possibly being TRBD1 (6 bases). This CDR3 is built from 17 residues. With 0 bases removed from V and 0 bases from J, the gap between germline ends came to 12 bases. The germline V gene encodes CDR1 LGHNA and CDR2 YNFKEQ. The CDR3 is CASSQELQGSSYNEQFF. CDR3 sequence (DNA): TGTGCCAGCAGCCAAGAGTTGCAGGGGAGCTCCTACAATGAGCAGTTCTTC.